The T cell receptor (beta chain) under discussion was sequenced for a study of control samples from healthy donors and cancer patients. V was clipped by 5 bases and J by 5 bases; unmatched bases: 14. The germline V gene has CDR1 GTSNPN and CDR2 SVGIG (reference sequence). The CDR3 covers 16 residues. Clones were sequenced by immunoSEQ multiplex PCR, and TCRdb holds only the in-frame ones, with some missing. The table lists roughly 80,000 clones, about 88% of them singletons, with roughly 5% in the top ten. V usage is TRBV30 and J usage is TRBJ1-2; 10 bases agree with TRBD1. The clonotype originates from a woman aged 45 to 65 in good health. Sequencing used blood. CDR3 residues: CAWPPRQGAKFYGYTF. In nucleotides, the CDR3 is TGTGCCTGGCCTCCTCGACAGGGGGCAAAGTTTTATGGCTACACCTTC.